This T cell receptor (beta chain) was found in a study of regulatory T cells in long-lasting Graves disease. To make TCR beta libraries, researchers used iRepertoire HTBI primers and Arm-PCR of CDR3 regions. In the source study's methods: Spanning all samples, the identified segments comprised about 62 TRBV and 14 to 15 TRBJ. Using its own MiXCR run on the multiplex PCR reads, TCRdb lists one record per CDR3 protein. TCRdb's processing, not the authors' own work, is the source of the V and J calls. The sample carries 200,000 to 250,000 distinct CDR3 sequences, about 16% recorded once. As for time point: newly diagnosed GD, antithyroid drugs for less than 3 months. After RNA was extracted from PBMCs, the TCR library was made from it. Germline CDR1 is KGHDR and CDR2 is SFDVKD. The CDR3 covers 14 residues. Trimming left V 4 bases short and J 1 base short, with 8 bases between. This clonotype was observed at least ten times.

The sample here was peripheral blood mononuclear cells (PBMCs), taken at new diagnosis, from a patient treated with antithyroid drugs. This TCR was recovered from a female donor with Graves disease. The V gene is TRBV24-1, the J gene TRBJ2-3; D not resolved. The CDR3 sequence: CATSDPGRTDTQYF. The CDR3 DNA sequence: TGTGCCACCAGTGACCCTGGGCGCACAGATACGCAGTATTTT.